Shown below are 12 T cell receptor beta chains from a single sample sequenced in a study of shared T cell receptors in the human thymus. This table comes from immunoSEQ multiplex PCR, and its TCRdb copy is limited to in-frame clones, with some not included. The sample shows 630,000 or so clones, over 75% of them seen only once. These data were also reused for a study on human thymus T cells.

The specimen sequenced was thymocytes. The receptors come from a boy in the first two years of life with a congenital heart defect.

The rearrangement links TRBV4-3 to TRBJ1-5, with 7 positions matching TRBD1. The CDR3 runs 14 residues. V was pared by 0 bases and J by 7 bases, with 3 bases of the junction left unmatched. Germline CDR1 and CDR2: LGHNA and YSLEER. The CDR3 region has the DNA TGCGCCAGCAGCCAAGACAGGGGGGAACAGCCCCAGCATTTT. It codes for CASSQDRGEQPQHF.

This rearrangement joins TRBV6-6 to TRBJ1-2, with D uncertain. V lost 3 bases to trimming and J lost 5 bases, with 13 bases between them. CDR1 and CDR2 (germline): MNHNY, SVGAGI (reference sequence). This CDR3 is built from 14 residues. The CDR3 coding sequence is TGTGCCAGCAGTTATCCCCAGGAGGCGTATGGCTACACCTTC. It specifies CASSYPQEAYGYTF.

The gene calls are TRBV27 and TRBJ1-6; possibly TRBD1 for D (6 bases). The germline gives CDR1 MNHEY, CDR2 SMNVEV (reference sequence). The length of the CDR3 is 13 residues. V shed 5 bases and J shed 10 bases, with 12 bases lying between them. Here the CDR3 DNA reads TGTGCCAGCAGTCCCCCGACAGGATCACCCCTCCACTTT. It encodes CASSPPTGSPLHF.

The CDR3 region has the DNA TGTGCCAGCAGTTTACGCGGAGGAGCTACGCAGTATTTT. Its translation: CASSLRGGATQYF. The V call is TRBV28, the J call TRBJ2-3; D may be TRBD2 (5 bases). Trimming pared 2 bases from V and 8 bases from J, leaving 11 bases between. CDR3 length equals 13 residues. The germline gives CDR1 MDHEN, CDR2 SYDVKM.

The J gene is TRBJ2-5, the V gene TRBV7-9; D not certain. CDR3 length: 14 residues. V lost 1 base and J lost 1, with 7 bases in between. Germline V gene data show CDR1 as SEHNR and CDR2 as FQNEAQ (reference sequence). The chain's CDR3 is CASSLVSPQETQYF. DNA of the CDR3: TGTGCCAGCAGCTTAGTGAGCCCCCAAGAGACCCAGTACTTC.

The V gene is TRBV4-1, the J gene TRBJ2-7; 12 bases are shared with TRBD2. CDR3 length equals 16 residues. The ends lost 1 base at V and 5 bases at J; junction bases unmatched: 6. The germline gives CDR1 MGHRA, CDR2 YSYEKL. The CDR3 protein is CASSQALLAGGDEQYF. CDR3 bases: TGCGCCAGCAGCCAAGCTCTCCTAGCGGGAGGGGACGAGCAGTACTTC.

The chain joins TRBV28 to TRBJ1-4; TRBD1 aligns across 9 bases. Unmatched junction bases numbered 19, after V lost 6 bases and J lost 2 bases. CDR1 is MDHEN and CDR2 is SYDVKM in the germline V gene. The CDR3 has 20 residues. CDR3 DNA sequence: TGTGCCAGCAGCTACCCCTTGTTGGACAGGGGAGGTTGGACTAATGAAAAACTGTTTTTT. Protein sequence: CASSYPLLDRGGWTNEKLFF. Using reference TRBV28 and TRBJ1-4 for the parts outside the CDR3, the full variable domain is DVKVTQSSRYLVKRTGEKVFLECVQDMDHENMFWYRQDPGLGLRLIYFSYDVKMKEKGDIPEGYSVSREKKERFSLILESASTNQTSMYLCASSYPLLDRGGWTNEKLFFGSGTQLSVL.

The rearrangement links TRBV19 to TRBJ2-1; the match to TRBD2 covers 10 bases. V lost 6 bases to trimming and J lost 7 bases; unmatched junction nucleotides: 12. Germline CDR1 reads LNHDA; CDR2 reads SQIVND (reference sequence). The CDR3 covers 16 residues. CDR3 nucleotides: TGTGCCAGTAGACCCCTCCCAGCGGGAGGGATTAATGAGCAGTTCTTC. Protein sequence: CASRPLPAGGINEQFF.

The chain combines TRBV7-9 with TRBJ2-7; 8 bases agree with TRBD2. The CDR3 runs to 11 residues. From germline, CDR1 is SEHNR and CDR2 FQNEAQ (reference sequence). With 10 bases clipped from V and 13 bases from J, the junction kept 12 bases outside the gene matches. This CDR3 reads CANEIGGVNYF. CDR3 DNA: TGTGCCAATGAGATCGGGGGGGTCAATTACTTC.

The J gene is TRBJ2-1, the V gene TRBV4-1; TRBD1 agrees at 7 bases. V was pared by 5 bases and J by 0 bases, with 7 bases of the junction left unmatched. The CDR3 loop spans 16 amino acids. Germline loops: CDR1 MGHRA, CDR2 YSYEKL. This CDR3 reads CASSYYRDSSYNEQFF. CDR3 bases: TGCGCCAGCAGCTACTACCGGGACAGCTCCTACAATGAGCAGTTCTTC.

The CDR3 sequence is CASSKGQGLSYEQYF. The DNA of the CDR3 is TGTGCCAGCAGTAAGGGACAGGGGTTGTCCTACGAGCAGTACTTC. J is TRBJ2-7 and V is TRBV28, with 10 bases that match TRBD1. Losses at the gene ends were 5 bases for V and 1 base for J; bases not matched to a gene: 5. This CDR3 has 15 amino acids. The V gene's germline CDR1 is MDHEN and CDR2 SYDVKM.

The rearrangement uses TRBV4-1 and TRBJ2-2, with D possibly TRBD2 on 7 matching bases. The CDR3 has 17 amino acids. Germline CDR1 is MGHRA and CDR2 is YSYEKL. The germline V and J ends were trimmed by 4 bases and 7 bases, with 22 bases remaining between them. CDR3 protein: CASSPQLARGRDGELFF. The CDR3 DNA is TGCGCCAGCAGCCCCCAACTAGCGCGGGGGCGGGACGGGGAGCTGTTTTTT.